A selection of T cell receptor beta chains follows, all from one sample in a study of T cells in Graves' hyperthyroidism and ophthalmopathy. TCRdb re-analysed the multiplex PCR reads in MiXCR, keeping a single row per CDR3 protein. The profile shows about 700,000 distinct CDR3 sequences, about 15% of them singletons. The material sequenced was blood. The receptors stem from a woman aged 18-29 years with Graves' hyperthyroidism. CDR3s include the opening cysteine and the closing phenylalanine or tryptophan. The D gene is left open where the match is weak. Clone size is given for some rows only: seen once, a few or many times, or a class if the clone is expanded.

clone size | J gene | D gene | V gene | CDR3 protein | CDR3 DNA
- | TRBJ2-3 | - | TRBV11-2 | CASSQDSPAPRPDTQYF | TGCGCCAGCAGCCAAGATAGTCCGGCGCCGAGGCCAGATACGCAGTATTTT
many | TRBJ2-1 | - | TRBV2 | CASSPQGINEQFF | TGTGCCAGCAGTCCGCAGGGGATCAATGAGCAGTTCTTC
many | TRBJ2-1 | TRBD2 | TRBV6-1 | CASSLISGRAGEQFF | TGTGCCAGCAGTCTAATAAGCGGGAGGGCGGGTGAGCAGTTCTTC
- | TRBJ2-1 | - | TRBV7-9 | CASSFLTNGASYNEQFF | TGTGCCAGCAGCTTCTTAACTAACGGGGCCTCCTACAATGAGCAGTTCTTC
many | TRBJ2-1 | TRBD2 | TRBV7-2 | CASSNPSGRHNEQFF | TGTGCCAGCAGCAACCCTAGCGGGCGACACAATGAGCAGTTCTTC
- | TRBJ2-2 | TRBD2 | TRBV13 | CASRPTSGRGAGELFF | TGTGCCAGCAGACCTACTAGCGGGAGAGGGGCCGGGGAGCTGTTTTTT
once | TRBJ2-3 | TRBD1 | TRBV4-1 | CASSQGTGDMDTQYF | TGCGCCAGCAGCCAAGGAACAGGGGATATGGATACGCAGTATTTT
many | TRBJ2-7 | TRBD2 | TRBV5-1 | CASRILAGGTYEQYF | TGCGCCAGCAGAATACTAGCGGGAGGAACCTACGAGCAGTACTTC
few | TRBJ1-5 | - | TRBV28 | CASNIRTSGGQPQHF | TGTGCCAGCAATATTAGGACATCCGGAGGTCAGCCCCAGCATTTT
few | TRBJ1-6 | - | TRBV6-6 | CASSYEGSRPLHF | TGTGCCAGCAGTTACGAGGGGAGTCGGCCCCTCCACTTT
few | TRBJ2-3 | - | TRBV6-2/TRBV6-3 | CASRAAAALLDTQYF | TGTGCCAGCAGGGCAGCGGCGGCACTTTTAGATACGCAGTATTTT
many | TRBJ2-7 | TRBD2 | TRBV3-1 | CASSQEPSGRAVSYEQYF | TGTGCCAGCAGCCAAGAACCTAGCGGGAGGGCAGTGTCTTACGAGCAGTACTTC
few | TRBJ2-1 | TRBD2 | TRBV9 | CASSASGSLNNEQFF | TGTGCCAGCAGCGCCAGCGGGAGTTTGAACAATGAGCAGTTCTTC
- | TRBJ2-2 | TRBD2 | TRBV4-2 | CASSHAGTSGRGTGELFF | TGTGCCAGCAGCCATGCCGGGACTAGCGGGAGAGGCACCGGGGAGCTGTTTTTT
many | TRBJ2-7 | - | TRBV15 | CATSRDHLYEQYF | TGTGCCACCAGCAGAGATCACCTCTACGAGCAGTACTTC
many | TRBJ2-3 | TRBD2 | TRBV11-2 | CASSLLAGAVDTQYF | TGTGCCAGCAGCCTCCTAGCGGGAGCCGTCGATACGCAGTATTTT
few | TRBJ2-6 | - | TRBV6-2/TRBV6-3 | CASSYKRTVHGANVLTF | TGTGCCAGCAGTTACAAAAGAACGGTCCATGGGGCCAACGTCCTGACTTTC
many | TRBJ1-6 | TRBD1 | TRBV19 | CASTFGDRGRHSPLHF | TGTGCCAGTACCTTCGGGGACAGGGGGCGACATTCACCCCTCCACTTT
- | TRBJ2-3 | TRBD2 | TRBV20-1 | CSALHGGDTQYF | TGCAGTGCGCTCCACGGGGGGGATACGCAGTATTTT
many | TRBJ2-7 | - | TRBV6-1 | CASRMGLEDYEQYF | TGTGCCAGCAGGATGGGACTGGAAGACTACGAGCAGTACTTC
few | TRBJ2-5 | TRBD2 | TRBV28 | CASKLLAGEGETQYF | TGTGCCAGCAAACTCCTAGCGGGAGAGGGGGAGACCCAGTACTTC
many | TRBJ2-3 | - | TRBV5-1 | CASSFRGSTDTQYF | TGCGCCAGCAGCTTTCGAGGAAGCACAGATACGCAGTATTTT
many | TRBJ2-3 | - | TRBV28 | CASSSEGPPKDTQYF | TGTGCCAGCAGTTCCGAGGGACCCCCCAAGGATACGCAGTATTTT
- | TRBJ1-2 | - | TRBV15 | CATARVEGGGYTF | TGTGCCACCGCACGCGTGGAGGGAGGTGGCTACACCTTC
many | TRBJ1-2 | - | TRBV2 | CASSPDRDPRGYTF | TGTGCCAGCAGCCCCGACCGGGACCCGCGAGGCTACACCTTC
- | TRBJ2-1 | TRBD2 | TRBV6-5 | CASSYSFVAGAHEQFF | TGTGCCAGCAGTTACTCATTTGTAGCGGGAGCCCATGAGCAGTTCTTC
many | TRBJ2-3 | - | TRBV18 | CASSRKGSDTQYF | TGTGCCAGCTCCAGGAAAGGATCAGATACGCAGTATTTT
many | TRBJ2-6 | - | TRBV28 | CASSASGANVLTF | TGTGCCAGCAGTGCCTCTGGGGCCAACGTCCTGACTTTC
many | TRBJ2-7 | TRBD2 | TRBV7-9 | CASRQRGETHEQYF | TGTGCCAGCAGGCAGCGGGGGGAGACCCACGAGCAGTACTTC
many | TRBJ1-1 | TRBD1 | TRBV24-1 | CATSRQGMTEAFF | TGTGCCACCAGTCGACAGGGGATGACTGAAGCTTTCTTT
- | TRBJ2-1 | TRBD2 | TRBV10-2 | CASSEGTSGKDEQFF | TGCGCCAGCAGTGAGGGGACTAGCGGGAAGGATGAGCAGTTCTTC
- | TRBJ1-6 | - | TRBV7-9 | CASSAGSTTNSPLHF | TGTGCCAGCAGCGCCGGGAGTACTACCAATTCACCCCTCCACTTT
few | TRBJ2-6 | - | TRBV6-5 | CASSSSRSVSGANVLTF | TGTGCCAGCAGTTCCTCAAGGTCGGTCTCTGGGGCCAACGTCCTGACTTTC
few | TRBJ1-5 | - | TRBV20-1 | CSANTGTSNQPQHF | TGCAGTGCTAACACGGGGACTAGCAATCAGCCCCAGCATTTT
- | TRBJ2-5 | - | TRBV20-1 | CSARAGRVETQYF | TGCAGTGCGCGAGCGGGCCGGGTTGAGACCCAGTACTTC
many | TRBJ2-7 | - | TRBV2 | CASSEISQAYEQYF | TGTGCCAGCAGTGAGATTTCACAGGCCTACGAGCAGTACTTC
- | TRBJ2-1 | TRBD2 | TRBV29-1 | CSVEKASGSLYNEQFF | TGCAGCGTTGAAAAGGCTAGCGGGAGCCTTTACAATGAGCAGTTCTTC
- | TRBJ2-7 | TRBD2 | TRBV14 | CANSKKRENYEQYF | TGTGCCAACTCTAAAAAGCGGGAGAACTACGAGCAGTACTTC
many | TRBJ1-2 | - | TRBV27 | CASSLRQGGYGYTF | TGTGCCAGCAGTTTAAGGCAGGGTGGCTATGGCTACACCTTC
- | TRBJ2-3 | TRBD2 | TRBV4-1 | CASSQEELAGVVDTQYF | TGCGCCAGCAGCCAAGAAGAGCTAGCGGGAGTGGTAGATACGCAGTATTTT
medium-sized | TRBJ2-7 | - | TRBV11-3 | CASSTPGPNLYEQYF | TGTGCCAGCAGCACCCCCGGGCCCAACCTCTACGAGCAGTACTTC
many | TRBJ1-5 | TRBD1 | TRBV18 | CASSPLGQGGQPQHF | TGTGCCAGCTCACCCCTAGGACAGGGCGGACAGCCCCAGCATTTT
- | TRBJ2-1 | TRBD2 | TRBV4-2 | CASSPTPRDSGGEQFF | TGTGCCAGCAGCCCTACCCCTAGGGATAGCGGGGGTGAGCAGTTCTTC
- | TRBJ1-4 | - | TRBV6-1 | CALLREDGKLFF | TGTGCCCTCCTTCGAGAGGATGGAAAACTGTTTTTT
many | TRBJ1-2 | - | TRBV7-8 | CASSLVFRDTFNYGYTF | TGTGCCAGCAGCTTAGTCTTTCGGGACACCTTTAACTATGGCTACACCTTC
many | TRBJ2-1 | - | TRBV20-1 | CSARDPSLGGAYNEQFF | TGCAGTGCTAGAGATCCCTCTCTGGGGGGCGCCTACAATGAGCAGTTCTTC
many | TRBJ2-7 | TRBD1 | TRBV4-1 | CASSQAPGTAAYEQYF | TGCGCCAGCAGCCAAGCACCCGGGACAGCAGCCTACGAGCAGTACTTC
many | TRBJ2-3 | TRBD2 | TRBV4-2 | CASSHPSGGSGRSDTQYF | TGTGCCAGCAGCCACCCCTCCGGGGGTAGCGGGAGGTCAGATACGCAGTATTTT
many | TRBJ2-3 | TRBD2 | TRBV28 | CASSVAGTTDTQYF | TGTGCCAGCAGTGTAGCGGGGACCACAGATACGCAGTATTTT